This T cell receptor (beta chain) was retrieved from a study of PD-L1 blockade in urothelial cancer. CDR3 length: 14 residues. Germline V gene data show CDR1 as SGHDT and CDR2 as YYEEEE. Between the trimmed V and J ends, which lost 0 bases and 7 bases, there was a span of 14 bases. Assay: immunoSEQ multiplex PCR; the TCRdb copy retains only in-frame clones and omits some. Of approximately 58,000 clones in the sample, roughly 82% were seen once. This clonotype originated in an older man with urothelial cancer. The chain combines TRBV5-6 with TRBJ2-7, with D possibly TRBD2 on 5 matching bases. This sample comprised PBMCs, obtained around atezolizumab (anti-PD-L1) treatment. The CDR3 DNA sequence: TGTGCCAGCAGCTTGGGTCGAGGGAAGACTGAGCAGTACTTC. Translating it yields CASSLGRGKTEQYF.